This TCR beta chain was sequenced in a study of siplizumab effects on memory and regulatory T cells. Germline values: CDR1 SGHDT, CDR2 YYEEEE. The CDR3 runs 12 residues. Trimming took 1 base from V and 6 from J, leaving 4 bases between them. Findings and caveats of the study: Naive T cells seemed more diverse than memory cells; they also seemed major alloresponse contributors.

Turning to this clone: Its specificity is not known.

Using immunoSEQ multiplex PCR, the repertoire was profiled, and TCRdb retains in-frame clones only, with some absent. The repertoire holds about 120,000 clones, with roughly 89% as singletons. Specimen: CD4+ T cells sorted from blood. The V call is TRBV5-6, the J call TRBJ2-2; D is uncertain. This TCR was sampled from a human donor in good health. CDR3 coding DNA: TGTGCCAGCAGCTTGTGGGCCGGGGAGCTGTTTTTT. It yields the protein CASSLWAGELFF.